This is a list of T cell receptor beta chains from one sample in a study of blood T cell repertoires in COVID-19. Profiled with immunoSEQ multiplex PCR; TCRdb holds only in-frame clones, not every one. The sample has fewer than 200,000 clones, about 86% seen once. The specimen was peripheral blood. These receptors were collected from a man between 45 and 60 years old with active or convalescent COVID-19. The CDR3 runs from the conserved cysteine through the conserved F or W. The D gene is left open where the match is weak. Expanded clones get a size class; other rows say once, few or many, or leave the size out.

CDR3 DNA: TGTGCCAGTAGGGACAGGGGCCTTTTTGAAGCTTTCTTT
CDR3 protein: CASRDRGLFEAFF
J gene: TRBJ1-1
V gene: TRBV19
D gene: TRBD1
clone size: -

CDR3 DNA: TGTGCCAGCTCAACATGGGACAAGGGGAACACTGAAGCTTTCTTT
CDR3 protein: CASSTWDKGNTEAFF
J gene: TRBJ1-1
V gene: TRBV18
D gene: -
clone size: once

CDR3 DNA: TGTGCCAGCAGTCTTCTAGCGGGACCCTACAATGAGCAGTTCTTC
CDR3 protein: CASSLLAGPYNEQFF
J gene: TRBJ2-1
V gene: TRBV2
D gene: TRBD2
clone size: -

CDR3 DNA: TGTGCCAGCAGTTCGGCGGGACCGATAAATCAGCCCCAGCATTTT
CDR3 protein: CASSSAGPINQPQHF
J gene: TRBJ1-5
V gene: TRBV28
D gene: -
clone size: -

CDR3 DNA: TGTGCCAGCAGTTCCGGGGGGGAAGCTGGAGATACGCAGTATTTT
CDR3 protein: CASSSGGEAGDTQYF
J gene: TRBJ2-3
V gene: TRBV28
D gene: TRBD2
clone size: once

CDR3 DNA: TGTGCCTGGAGTCTGACTAGCGGGAGGGTGGGTGAGCAGTTCTTC
CDR3 protein: CAWSLTSGRVGEQFF
J gene: TRBJ2-1
V gene: TRBV30
D gene: TRBD2
clone size: -

CDR3 DNA: TGTGCCATCAGACAGGGGAGCACAGATACGCAGTATTTT
CDR3 protein: CAIRQGSTDTQYF
J gene: TRBJ2-3
V gene: TRBV10-3
D gene: TRBD1
clone size: -

CDR3 DNA: TGTGCCAGCAGCAAGTACATTTCCACTGAAGCTTTCTTT
CDR3 protein: CASSKYISTEAFF
J gene: TRBJ1-1
V gene: TRBV21-1
D gene: -
clone size: -

CDR3 DNA: TGTGCCAGCAGTGAATATCTGGGGGGGTCGGACACCGGGGAGCTGTTTTTT
CDR3 protein: CASSEYLGGSDTGELFF
J gene: TRBJ2-2
V gene: TRBV6-1
D gene: TRBD2
clone size: -

CDR3 DNA: TGTGCCAGCAGCTTCGAGGGGGAAATCGACGAGCAGTACTTC
CDR3 protein: CASSFEGEIDEQYF
J gene: TRBJ2-7
V gene: TRBV5-5
D gene: -
clone size: few

CDR3 DNA: TGTGCCAGTTCTCTCCCCATAGGCCAGGTCACCGGGGAGCTGTTTTTT
CDR3 protein: CASSLPIGQVTGELFF
J gene: TRBJ2-2
V gene: TRBV19
D gene: -
clone size: many

CDR3 DNA: TGTGCCTCAACCGGGACAGGGGCCTACGAGCAGTACTTC
CDR3 protein: CASTGTGAYEQYF
J gene: TRBJ2-7
V gene: TRBV2
D gene: TRBD1
clone size: -

CDR3 DNA: TGTGCCAGCAGCTTAGAGGAGGGCTTGAACTATGGCTACACCTTC
CDR3 protein: CASSLEEGLNYGYTF
J gene: TRBJ1-2
V gene: TRBV7-9
D gene: -
clone size: -

CDR3 DNA: TGTGCCAGCAGCACGGGGACTAGCGGGTTCAATGAGCAGTTCTTC
CDR3 protein: CASSTGTSGFNEQFF
J gene: TRBJ2-1
V gene: TRBV5-6
D gene: TRBD2
clone size: -

CDR3 DNA: TGTGCCAGCAGCCAAGAGAGACAGGGGAAGTACGAGCAGTACTTC
CDR3 protein: CASSQERQGKYEQYF
J gene: TRBJ2-7
V gene: TRBV3-1/TRBV3-2
D gene: TRBD1
clone size: -

CDR3 DNA: TGCGCCAGCAGCCTTCGACAGGGGAGCGCCTACAATGAGCAGTTCTTC
CDR3 protein: CASSLRQGSAYNEQFF
J gene: TRBJ2-1
V gene: TRBV5-1
D gene: TRBD1
clone size: -

CDR3 DNA: TGTGCCACCAGCAGTTTTCTTGGACAGGGGGGTTTTAATTCACCCCTCCACTTT
CDR3 protein: CATSSFLGQGGFNSPLHF
J gene: TRBJ1-6
V gene: TRBV15
D gene: TRBD1
clone size: -

CDR3 DNA: TGTGCCAGCACCGATGACCAGCCTCAGGCCCAGTACTTC
CDR3 protein: CASTDDQPQAQYF
J gene: TRBJ2-5
V gene: TRBV6-6
D gene: -
clone size: -

CDR3 DNA: TGTGCCAGCAGGACAGGGCCGGGGTCGGAGACCCAGTACTTC
CDR3 protein: CASRTGPGSETQYF
J gene: TRBJ2-5
V gene: TRBV6-5
D gene: TRBD1
clone size: -